The source of this T cell receptor (beta chain) is a study of blood T cell repertoires in COVID-19. Some clones are missing from TCRdb's copy, which holds only in-frame ones; the method was immunoSEQ multiplex PCR. The table shows 200,000 to 250,000 clones, with roughly 75% occurring only once. The CDR3 contains 11 residues. The V and J ends lost 10 bases and 3 bases respectively, with 9 bases between them. Germline loops: CDR1 ENHRY, CDR2 SYGVKD. The sequence derives from a woman in her 70s with acute or convalescent COVID-19. The chain is built from TRBV10-3 and TRBJ2-5, with a possible D match to TRBD2 (5 bases). The specimen was peripheral blood. CDR3 DNA: TGTGCCACTCAGGAGGAAGAGACCCAGTACTTC. Translated: CATQEEETQYF.